The 22 T cell receptor beta chains presented below share a single source sample, sequenced in a study of shared clonotypes between healthy human individuals. Generated by immunoSEQ multiplex PCR, the TCRdb table keeps only in-frame clones and is missing some. Here the sample spans under 650,000 clones, about 95% being singletons. Sequencing was performed on naive CD4+ T cells sorted from blood. Specified subset: CD45RA+ positively selected. The receptor source for this set is a woman between 25 and 40 years old in good health.

V and J are TRBV6-1 and TRBJ1-5, with D possibly matching TRBD1 (5 bases). V lost 1 base, J lost 4 bases, and 14 bases lay in between. The germline V gene has CDR1 MNHNS and CDR2 SASEGT. CDR3 length: 16 residues. DNA for the CDR3: TGTGCCAGCAGTGAAGGGGGGTTGTGGAGGAATCAGCCCCAGCATTTT. Translation: CASSEGGLWRNQPQHF.

Only one count was recorded for this clone. This sample includes further DNA sequences coding for the same CDR3. The chain carries TRBV6-5 and TRBJ2-6, with D unresolved. The CDR3 sequence is 15 residues long. With 2 bases removed from V and 1 base from J, the gap between germline ends came to 6 bases. Germline CDR1 MNHEY, CDR2 SVGAGI. The CDR3 bases are TGTGCCAGCAGTTACGCAGCTTCTGGGGCCAACGTCCTGACTTTC. The encoded protein is CASSYAASGANVLTF.

The rearrangement links TRBV5-6 to TRBJ2-7, with D unresolved. This CDR3 region has 12 residues. Between the trimmed V and J ends, which lost 0 bases and 0 bases, there was a span of 1 base. The germline gives CDR1 SGHDT, CDR2 YYEEEE. Here the CDR3 DNA reads TGTGCCAGCAGCTTGGCCTCCTACGAGCAGTACTTC. Residues: CASSLASYEQYF.

This rearrangement joins TRBV2 to TRBJ2-7; D might be TRBD2 (6 bases). The CDR3 totals 15 residues. Germline V gives CDR1 SNHLY, CDR2 FYNNEI. Trimming cost V 7 bases and J 5 bases, with 21 bases left between them. The CDR3 sequence is CASTAGRGGGHEQYF. For the CDR3, the DNA is TGTGCCAGCACTGCGGGACGGGGAGGAGGGCACGAGCAGTACTTC.

The V and J genes are TRBV6-6 and TRBJ2-7; TRBD2 aligns across 10 bases. The CDR3 has 14 amino acids. With 4 bases clipped from V and 2 bases from J, the junction kept 2 bases outside the gene matches. Germline CDR1 reads MNHNY; CDR2 reads SVGAGI (reference sequence). This CDR3 reads CASSWTSGAYEQYF. CDR3 DNA: TGTGCCAGCAGTTGGACTAGCGGAGCCTACGAGCAGTACTTC.

This chain uses TRBV28 with TRBJ2-5; TRBD1 matches 7 bases. The CDR3 runs to 14 residues. Losses at the gene ends were 2 bases for V and 3 bases for J; bases not matched to a gene: 3. Germline V gives CDR1 MDHEN, CDR2 SYDVKM. CDR3 nucleotide sequence: TGTGCCAGCAGTTTACCCACAGGGGAAGAGACCCAGTACTTC. It codes for CASSLPTGEETQYF.

The count of this clone is one. V is TRBV21-1 and J is TRBJ1-5; the D call in the table, TRBD1, was not verified against the DNA. TRBV21-1 is marked as a pseudogene. This CDR3 region has 16 residues. This CDR3 is CASVLGGFYSNQPQHF. CDR3 in DNA: TGTGCCAGCGTCCTAGGGGGCTTTTATAGCAATCAGCCCCAGCATTTT.

This clone appeared a few times. This chain links TRBV28 with TRBJ1-2; D uncertain. With 7 bases removed from V and 4 bases from J, the gap between germline ends came to 13 bases. The CDR3 runs to 13 residues. Germline-derived CDR1 and CDR2 are MDHEN and SYDVKM. Written as DNA, the CDR3 is TGTGCCAGCATTGGGTTGATCATCTATGGCTACACCTTC. It codes for CASIGLIIYGYTF.

A note on this clone: The same CDR3 also results from other DNA sequences found in this sample. The chain carries TRBV28 and TRBJ2-6; D gene ambiguous. V was pared by 8 bases and J by 0 bases, with 5 bases between. The germline V gene encodes CDR1 MDHEN and CDR2 SYDVKM. The CDR3 extends over 13 amino acids. The CDR3 nucleotides read TGTGCCAGCTCAGACTCTGGGGCCAACGTCCTGACTTTC. Translating it yields CASSDSGANVLTF.

This clone has only one observation. V usage is TRBV19 and J usage is TRBJ2-5, with D hard to call. Trimming shortened V by 2 bases and J by 3 bases, and 7 bases separated the two germline ends. The CDR3 is 13 amino acids. CDR1 and CDR2 from the germline V gene are LNHDA and SQIVND (reference sequence). The CDR3 protein is CASSIKTKETQYF. Written as DNA, the CDR3 is TGTGCCAGTAGTATAAAGACAAAAGAGACCCAGTACTTC.

The chain combines TRBV5-1 with TRBJ1-1; no definite D call. The CDR3 is 15 residues long. CDR1 is SGHRS, CDR2 YFSETQ, per germline. V was clipped by 3 bases and J by 1 base, with 13 bases between them. Written as DNA, the CDR3 is TGCGCCAGCAGCTCTGGGTCGGGAGAGAACACTGAAGCTTTCTTT. It encodes CASSSGSGENTEAFF.

The J gene is TRBJ2-7, the V gene TRBV6-5; 9 nucleotides agree with TRBD2. This CDR3 has 14 amino acids. With V trimmed by 5 bases and J by 3 bases, 5 bases remained unmatched. From germline, CDR1 is MNHEY and CDR2 SVGAGI. The CDR3 loop is CASSELAGVYEQYF. The DNA of the CDR3 is TGTGCCAGCAGTGAGTTAGCGGGGGTCTACGAGCAGTACTTC.

The chain is built from TRBV5-6 and TRBJ2-6; D gene uncertain. The germline V gene has CDR1 SGHDT and CDR2 YYEEEE. With 1 base removed from V and 0 bases from J, the gap between germline ends came to 11 bases. The CDR3 is 17 residues long. CDR3 region: CASSLSAVSSGANVLTF. CDR3 in DNA: TGTGCCAGCAGCTTGTCGGCGGTGAGCTCTGGGGCCAACGTCCTGACTTTC.

The J gene is TRBJ2-7, the V gene TRBV6-5; D possibly corresponds to TRBD2 (6 bases). Trimming removed 5 bases from V and 2 bases from J, with 16 bases in between. The germline V gene has CDR1 MNHEY and CDR2 SVGAGI. The length of the CDR3 is 15 residues. The DNA for the CDR3 is TGTGCCAGCAGTCCGACGGGGGTGGAACCCTACGAGCAGTACTTC. Translation gives CASSPTGVEPYEQYF.

The chain employs TRBV14 and TRBJ2-5, with a tentative D call TRBD2 (5 bases). From germline, CDR1 is SGHDN and CDR2 FVKESK. Between the trimmed V and J ends, which lost 4 bases and 2 bases, there was a span of 11 bases. This CDR3 has 14 amino acids. CDR3 coding DNA: TGTGCCAGCAGCCGCCGGAGGAGACAAGAGACCCAGTACTTC. It encodes CASSRRRRQETQYF.

The J gene is TRBJ1-1, the V gene TRBV4-1, with D uncertain. V lost 1 base and J 7 bases, leaving 10 bases between the germline ends. The germline gives CDR1 MGHRA, CDR2 YSYEKL. This CDR3 spans 13 amino acids. The CDR3 coding sequence is TGCGCCAGCAGCCAAGGGGTGGAGGTTGAAGCTTTCTTT. Amino acid sequence: CASSQGVEVEAFF.

This sequence joins TRBV15 and TRBJ2-1, with 9 bases identical to TRBD1. This CDR3 contains 14 residues. Trimming took 5 bases from V and 8 from J; bases not matched to a gene: 7. Germline CDR1 and CDR2: LNHNV and YYDKDF (reference sequence). This CDR3 reads CATSGLGQGDEQFF. In DNA, the CDR3 is TGTGCCACCAGCGGATTGGGACAGGGCGATGAGCAGTTCTTC.

The chain is built from TRBV6-1 and TRBJ2-1, with 9 bases fitting TRBD2. Germline V gene lookup returns CDR1 MNHNS and CDR2 SASEGT. V shed 1 base, J shed 4 bases, and the junction held 14 bases outside the gene matches. This CDR3 region has 19 residues. In nucleotides, the CDR3 is TGTGCCAGCAGTGAAGATGTTAGCGGGAGAGTCTCCCGGTACAATGAGCAGTTCTTC. This translates into CASSEDVSGRVSRYNEQFF.

The V and J genes are TRBV25-1 and TRBJ2-2, with 8 nucleotides matching TRBD2. Germline V CDR1 and CDR2: MGHDK, SYGVNS. The length of the CDR3 is 16 residues. Trimming at V came to 6 bases and at J to 5 bases, leaving 11 bases not matched to a gene. The CDR3 loop reads CASSEPGLVGTGELFF. For the CDR3, the DNA is TGTGCCAGCAGCGAACCGGGACTAGTGGGAACCGGGGAGCTGTTTTTT.

The J gene is TRBJ1-3, the V gene TRBV28; no firm D call. CDR3 size: 14 residues. CDR1 MDHEN and CDR2 SYDVKM come from the germline V gene. Trimming left V 5 bases short and J 2 bases short, with 10 bases between. This CDR3 reads CASSLDQPGNTIYF. CDR3 DNA: TGTGCCAGCAGTCTGGACCAGCCTGGAAACACCATATATTTT.

The chain has TRBV6-5 and TRBJ2-2; TRBD2 matches at 14 bases. V lost 4 bases and J lost 4; bases outside the gene matches: 2. The germline V gene has CDR1 MNHEY and CDR2 SVGAGI. This CDR3 region has 16 residues. CDR3 coding DNA: TGTGCCAGCAGTTTGGGACTAGCGGGAGCCACCGGGGAGCTGTTTTTT. Translating gives CASSLGLAGATGELFF.

The rearrangement links TRBV4-1 to TRBJ2-1; a weak D match, TRBD2 (5 bases). Germline V CDR1 and CDR2: MGHRA, YSYEKL. This CDR3 is built from 16 residues. The ends were cut back, 1 base at V and 2 bases at J, with 12 bases in the middle. The CDR3 DNA follows: TGCGCCAGCAGCCAAGGGGCGGGTACGACCTACAATGAGCAGTTCTTC. The encoded protein is CASSQGAGTTYNEQFF.